This record looks at one TCR beta chain sequence and its context. This sample stems from a study of blood T cell repertoires in COVID-19. The overall study: Material from acute and convalescent COVID-19 was sourced from the United States, Italy and Spain. T cells, B-cell-depleted T cells, or PBMCs provided the cDNA or gDNA that served as material.

V shed 6 bases and J 5 bases; nucleotides not matched to a gene: 6. CDR3 length: 13 amino acids. Participants, roughly 18 to 89 years old, spanned more than 20 US areas. Each participant's cohort was designated according to participant-reported clinical history. Profiled with immunoSEQ multiplex PCR; TCRdb holds only in-frame clones, not every one. The table shows about 270,000 clones, with approximately 90% occurring only once. The rearrangement joins TRBV12-3 or TRBV12-4 to TRBJ2-7; 8 nucleotides align to TRBD1. The sequencing sample was made of PBMCs or T cells enriched from blood (not recorded which). The sequence was obtained from a woman aged 35 to 49 with acute COVID-19. CDR3 DNA sequence: TGTGCCAGCAGGGACAGGGACATCCACGAGCAGTACTTC. Encoded protein: CASRDRDIHEQYF.